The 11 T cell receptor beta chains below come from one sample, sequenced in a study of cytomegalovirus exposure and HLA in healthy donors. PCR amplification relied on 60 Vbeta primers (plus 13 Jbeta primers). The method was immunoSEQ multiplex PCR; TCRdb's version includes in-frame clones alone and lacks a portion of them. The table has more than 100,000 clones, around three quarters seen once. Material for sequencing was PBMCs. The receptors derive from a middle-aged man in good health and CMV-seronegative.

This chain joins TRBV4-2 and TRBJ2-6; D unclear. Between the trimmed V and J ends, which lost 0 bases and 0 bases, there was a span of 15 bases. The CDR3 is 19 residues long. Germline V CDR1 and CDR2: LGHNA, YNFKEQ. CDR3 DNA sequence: TGTGCCAGCAGCCAAGATCTGGAGCGTCTATCCTCTGGGGCCAACGTCCTGACTTTC. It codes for CASSQDLERLSSGANVLTF.

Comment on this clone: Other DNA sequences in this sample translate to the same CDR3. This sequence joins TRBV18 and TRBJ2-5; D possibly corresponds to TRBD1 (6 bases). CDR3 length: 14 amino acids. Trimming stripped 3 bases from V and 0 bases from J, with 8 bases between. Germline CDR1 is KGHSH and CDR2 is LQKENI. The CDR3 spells CASSPRTDQETQYF. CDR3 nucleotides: TGTGCCAGCTCACCGAGGACAGACCAAGAGACCCAGTACTTC.

CDR3 amino acids: CASSSPGYSNQPQHF. The CDR3 bases are TGTGCCAGCAGTTCCCCGGGTTATAGCAATCAGCCCCAGCATTTT. The rearrangement links TRBV28 to TRBJ1-5; D is uncertain. Germline V gene data show CDR1 as MDHEN and CDR2 as SYDVKM. V was trimmed by 4 bases and J by 0 bases, leaving 10 bases between them. There are 15 residues in the CDR3.

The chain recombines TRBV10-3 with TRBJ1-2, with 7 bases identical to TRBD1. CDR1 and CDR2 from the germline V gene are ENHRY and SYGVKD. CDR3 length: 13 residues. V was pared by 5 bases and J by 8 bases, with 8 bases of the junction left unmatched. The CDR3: CAISPDREGGYTF. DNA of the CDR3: TGTGCCATCAGTCCCGACAGGGAAGGCGGCTACACCTTC.

For the CDR3, the DNA is TGTGCCAGCTCAGCGGGACAGGGATATTCACCCCTCCACTTT. It is translated as CASSAGQGYSPLHF. This chain links TRBV18 with TRBJ1-6; 9 positions match TRBD1. This CDR3 spans 14 amino acids. V lost 5 bases and J lost 8; bases outside the gene matches: 4. Germline CDR1 is KGHSH and CDR2 is LQKENI. Supplemented by reference TRBV18 and TRBJ1-6, the full variable domain reads NAGVMQNPRHLVRRRGQEARLRCSPMKGHSHVYWYRQLPEEGLKFMVYLQKENIIDESGMPKERFSAEFPKEGPSILRIQQVVRGDSAAYFCASSAGQGYSPLHFGNGTRLTVT.

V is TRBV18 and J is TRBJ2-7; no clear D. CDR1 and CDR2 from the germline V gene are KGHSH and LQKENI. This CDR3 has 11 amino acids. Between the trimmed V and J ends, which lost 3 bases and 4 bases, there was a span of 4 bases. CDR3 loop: CASSPQYEQYF. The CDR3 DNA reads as TGTGCCAGCTCACCTCAATACGAGCAGTACTTC. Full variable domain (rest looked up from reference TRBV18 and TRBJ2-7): NAGVMQNPRHLVRRRGQEARLRCSPMKGHSHVYWYRQLPEEGLKFMVYLQKENIIDESGMPKERFSAEFPKEGPSILRIQQVVRGDSAAYFCASSPQYEQYFGPGTRLTVT.

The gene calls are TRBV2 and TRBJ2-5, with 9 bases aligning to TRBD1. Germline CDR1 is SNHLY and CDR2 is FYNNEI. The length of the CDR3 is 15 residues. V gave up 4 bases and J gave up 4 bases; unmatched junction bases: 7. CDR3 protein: CASSAGQGGLETQYF. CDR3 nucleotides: TGTGCCAGCAGTGCGGGACAGGGAGGGTTAGAGACCCAGTACTTC.

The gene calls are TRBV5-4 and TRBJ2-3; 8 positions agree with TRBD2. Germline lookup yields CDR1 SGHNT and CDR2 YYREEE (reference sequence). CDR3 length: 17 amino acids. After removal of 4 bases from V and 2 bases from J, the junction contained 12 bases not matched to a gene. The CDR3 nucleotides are TGTGCCAGCAGCCCGGCCGGGGTAGCGGGGCCCACAGATACGCAGTATTTT. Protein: CASSPAGVAGPTDTQYF. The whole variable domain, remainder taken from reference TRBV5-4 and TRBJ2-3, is ETGVTQSPTHLIKTRGQQVTLRCSSQSGHNTVSWYQQALGQGPQFIFQYYREEENGRGNFPPRFSGLQFPNYSSELNVNALELDDSALYLCASSPAGVAGPTDTQYFGPGTRLTVL.

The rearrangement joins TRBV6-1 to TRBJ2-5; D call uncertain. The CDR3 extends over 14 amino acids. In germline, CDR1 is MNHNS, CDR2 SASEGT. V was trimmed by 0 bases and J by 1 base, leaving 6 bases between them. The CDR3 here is CASSEAQVQETQYF. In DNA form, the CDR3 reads TGTGCCAGCAGTGAAGCCCAGGTCCAAGAGACCCAGTACTTC.

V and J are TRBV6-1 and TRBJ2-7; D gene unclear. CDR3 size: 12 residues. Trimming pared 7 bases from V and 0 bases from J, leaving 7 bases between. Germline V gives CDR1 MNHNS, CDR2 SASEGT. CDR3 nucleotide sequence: TGTGCCAGCACGGGTAGCTCCTACGAGCAGTACTTC. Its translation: CASTGSSYEQYF.

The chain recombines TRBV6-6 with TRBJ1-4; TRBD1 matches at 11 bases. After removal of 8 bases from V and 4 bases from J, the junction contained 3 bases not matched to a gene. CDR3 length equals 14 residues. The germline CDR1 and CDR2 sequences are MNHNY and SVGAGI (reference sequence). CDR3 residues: CASGQGANNEKLFF. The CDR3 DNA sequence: TGTGCCAGCGGACAGGGGGCGAATAATGAAAAACTGTTTTTT.